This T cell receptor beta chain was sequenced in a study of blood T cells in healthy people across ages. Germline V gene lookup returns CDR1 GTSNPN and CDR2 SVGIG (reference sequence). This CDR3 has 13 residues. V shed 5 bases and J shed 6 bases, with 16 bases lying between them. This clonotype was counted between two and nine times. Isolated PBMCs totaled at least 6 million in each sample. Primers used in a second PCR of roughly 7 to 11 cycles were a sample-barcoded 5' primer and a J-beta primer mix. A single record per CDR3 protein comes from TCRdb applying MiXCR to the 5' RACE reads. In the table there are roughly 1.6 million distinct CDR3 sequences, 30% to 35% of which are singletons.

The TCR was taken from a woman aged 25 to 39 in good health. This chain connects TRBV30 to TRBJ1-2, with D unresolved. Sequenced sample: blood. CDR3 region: CAWAQPQVNGYTF. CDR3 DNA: TGTGCCTGGGCCCAGCCGCAGGTCAATGGCTACACCTTC.